A few counts support the clone carrying this TCR beta chain. Its antigen is unidentified. Unique molecular identifiers were built into the TCRbeta library. TCRdb re-called the PCR reads through MiXCR, storing one row per CDR3 protein. Found here are around 31,000 distinct CDR3 sequences, roughly 6.5% of them singletons; the top ten hold over 20%. This entry comes from a study of T-cell reconstitution after alpha-beta-depleted transplantation in children. Broader study findings: After transplant, high TCRbeta diversity at day 60 in some patients arose from surviving recipient T cells and thymic progenitors. About two months after transplant, alpha-beta T cells reportedly came from several hundred expanded graft clones.

Germline CDR1 is SGHVS and CDR2 is FNYEAQ. The V end was cut by 5 bases, the J end by 0 bases, with 8 bases between. CDR3 length: 13 residues. The source material was peripheral blood, sampled 60 days after TCRalphabeta/CD19-depleted stem cell transplant. The clonotype originates from a child under two years old who had a stem cell transplant for acute myeloid leukemia, so the T cells may come from the graft donor. The J gene is TRBJ2-7, the V gene TRBV7-6; D gene uncertain. Here the CDR3 reads CASSAYSSYEQYF. CDR3 DNA: TGTGCCAGCAGCGCCTATAGCTCCTACGAGCAGTACTTC.